This T cell receptor beta chain is from a study of T cells and copy number aberrations in small-cell lung cancer (dated by TCRdb to about 2021). With regard to the full study: To relate T cell metrics to mutations and copy number aberrations, the same tumor regions underwent both TCR repertoire sequencing and whole-exome sequencing. Tumor TCR data were available for about 18 patients, and approximately 14 patients had TCR data from both tumor and normal tissue. Overall results and qualifications from the work: Compared with adjacent lung tissue, tumors showed lower T-cell density, richness and clonality, although the density difference was not significant. The study was limited by a small sample size because surgical resection is uncommon in small-cell lung cancer, and validation of the findings is required. Every specimen was formalin-fixed paraffin-embedded tissue, a material known to introduce sequencing artifacts.

In regard to this clone: Its antigen is still unknown. One base away there is no much larger clone; base qualities are not given.

Donors were patients with limited-stage small-cell lung cancer who underwent surgical resection in Hangzhou, China, between about 2007 and 2020. All donors were treated with upfront surgery without preoperative chemotherapy or radiotherapy, and immunotherapy was not given to any donor before or after surgery. All 19 patients in the sequenced cohort were smokers or heavy second-hand smokers. Adjacent normal lung was collected at least 2 cm from the tumor margin and was morphologically confirmed by two pathologists to be free of malignant cells. To characterize T cell repertoire heterogeneity, the study applied multi-region TCR-beta sequencing to resected limited-stage small-cell lung cancers and to tumor-adjacent lung tissue. The AllPrep DNA/RNA FFPE Kit (Qiagen) was used to extract genomic DNA from FFPE tissue. Using multiplexed V- and J-gene primers, the immunoSEQ hsTCRB Kit amplified TCR-beta CDR3 regions from genomic DNA. Unique DNA barcodes were added in a second PCR, and the samples were pooled together with one negative control and one positive control. Sequencing of the pooled TCR-beta libraries was performed on an Illumina MiSeq using a 150-cycle paired-end protocol. Under the source paper's analysis protocol: Raw sequencing data were processed by Adaptive Biotechnologies into a report with normalized, annotated TCR-beta repertoires. To compute T-cell density, TCR-beta templates were normalized to usable DNA, with usable DNA estimated through amplification of housekeeping genes. Richness was the count of unique rearrangements, and clonality was defined as 1 minus Pielou's evenness. Sourced from immuneACCESS, this table was stored by TCRdb with only in-frame sequences that have V and J called. A share of the clones is absent; for the studies checked, an unresolved V gene accounts for under half, and the remainder has no known explanation. The D gene and trimming were derived from the DNA, and the V and J assignments and clone size from that table. The sample data list under 8,000 clones, and around 76% of these were observed just once. The ten top clones hold 9.4% of the sample.

This receptor was taken from a woman between 65 and 79 years old with small cell lung cancer. Some clones in this sample may be carry-over from other donors' samples. The sequenced sample consisted of normal tissue next to the tumor.

CDR3 sequence: CASSFSGGSDTQYF. Here is the DNA: TGTGCCAGCAGCTTTTCGGGGGGATCGGATACGCAGTATTTT. In this chain, TRBV11-3 is recombined with TRBJ2-3; 7 central nucleotides agree with TRBD2. V ends up 3 bases short and J 6 bases short, with an unmatched junction base count of 6. Spanning cysteine to phenylalanine, the CDR3 consists of 14 amino acids. Solely the CDR3 DNA is kept, with 42 bases framed from the first base. The germline V gene provides CDR1 SGHNT and CDR2 YENEEA.